The text below deals with one TCR beta chain. Original processing methods: The authors estimated nucleated cell counts from reference gene primer amplification. Measured with immunoSEQ multiplex PCR; TCRdb has only the in-frame clones, and not every one. D and trimming come from the DNA, and the V and J calls and clone size come from that table. Counted here are 25,000 or so clones, about 90% occurring once; the ten biggest clones make up about 11%. This sample was taken from a study of blood T cell repertoires in COVID-19. Study information: PBMCs, B-cell-depleted T cells, or T cells provided the cDNA or gDNA that made up the material.

V lost 8 bases and J lost 3; bases outside the gene matches: 6. Germline CDR1 LNHNV, CDR2 YYDKDF (reference sequence). This CDR3 is built from 14 residues. The chain has TRBV15 and TRBJ2-3; 9 bases align to TRBD2. The sample was peripheral blood. This sequence was found in a man between 65 and 85 years old with acute or convalescent COVID-19. The CDR3 bases are TGTGCCACCGATAGCGGGAGTGGTACAGATACGCAGTATTTT. This gives the protein CATDSGSGTDTQYF.